Listed below are T cell receptor beta chains from one sample, sequenced in a study of blood T cell repertoires in COVID-19. The protocol was immunoSEQ multiplex PCR, while the TCRdb copy is restricted to in-frame clones and leaves out a portion. The repertoire holds some 150,000 clones, with 76% as singletons. The specimen sequenced was peripheral blood. These receptors were collected from a man in his 60s with acute or convalescent COVID-19. Both conserved end residues are part of each CDR3. Fields, in order: J gene, clone size, V gene, D gene, CDR3 DNA, CDR3 protein. A D gene is named only where the DNA matches it firmly. Size is omitted from some rows. Given values are once, few, many or a class for expanded clones.

TRBJ2-5,NA,TRBV24-1,TRBD2,TGTGCCACCAGTGACCCCAGGGCGGGAGGAGAAGAGACCCAGTACTTC,CATSDPRAGGEETQYF
TRBJ2-6,NA,TRBV14,TRBD1,TGTGCCAGCAGCTCCAACAGGGGACAGGGAAGCGCCGGGCCCTCTGGGGCCAACGTCCTGACTTTC,CASSSNRGQGSAGPSGANVLTF
TRBJ2-3,NA,TRBV10-1,NA,TGCGCCAGCAGTGATAACGGGATTGAGAGAGATACGCAGTATTTT,CASSDNGIERDTQYF
TRBJ1-1,NA,TRBV19,TRBD1,TGTGCCAGTAGTAGCCGACCGGGACAGGGAGAAGCTTTCTTT,CASSSRPGQGEAFF
TRBJ1-1,once,TRBV6-4,NA,TGTGCCAGCAGTGACTCGTCTCGGGGGAACACTGAAGCTTTCTTT,CASSDSSRGNTEAFF
TRBJ2-5,NA,TRBV20-1,NA,TGCAGTGCTAGTCCCACACACAAAGAGACCCAGTACTTC,CSASPTHKETQYF
TRBJ2-1,NA,TRBV24-1,TRBD2,TGTGCCACCAGTGACCCCGGGACTAGCGGTGAGCAGTTCTTC,CATSDPGTSGEQFF
TRBJ2-5,few,TRBV29-1,TRBD1,TGCAGCGTAAGGGACAGGGGGCCGGAATACTTC,CSVRDRGPEYF
TRBJ2-1,once,TRBV29-1,NA,TGCAGCGTTGAGCGGTCCTACAATGAGCAGTTCTTC,CSVERSYNEQFF
TRBJ2-3,NA,TRBV6-6,NA,TGTGCCAGCAGTCCCGGTGCAGATACGCAGTATTTT,CASSPGADTQYF